The rows below give T cell receptor beta chains drawn from one sample of a study of T cells after posttransplantation cyclophosphamide. Clones were sequenced by immunoSEQ multiplex PCR, and TCRdb holds only the in-frame ones, with some missing. Of tens of thousands of clones detected, 95% to 99% appear once; the ten largest clones hold 0.15% to 0.2%. The sequenced sample consisted of naive CD4+ T cells sorted from PBMCs. The receptors derive from a middle-aged man in good health, CMV-negative, and a related stem cell transplant donor. Each CDR3 is given with its conserved first and last residue. A D gene is named only where the DNA matches it firmly. Clone size is given for some rows only: seen once, a few or many times, or a class if the clone is expanded.

j_gene | v_gene | abundance | d_gene | CDR3nt | CDR3aa
TRBJ2-5 | TRBV30 | - | - | TGTGCCTGGACTCAGGGTTGGGTAGAGACCCAGTACTTC | CAWTQGWVETQYF
TRBJ1-2 | TRBV9 | - | - | TGTGCCAGCAGCGTAGCAGAGGGAAGCTATGGCTACACCTTC | CASSVAEGSYGYTF
TRBJ1-2 | TRBV6-1 | - | TRBD1 | TGTGCCAGCAGTGGACAGGGTCTCGATGGCTACACCTTC | CASSGQGLDGYTF
TRBJ2-1 | TRBV7-2 | - | - | TGTGCCAGCAGCTTAAGGGGAGGCGATGAGCAGTTCTTC | CASSLRGGDEQFF
TRBJ1-1 | TRBV5-1 | - | TRBD1 | TGCGCCAGCAGCTGGATCAGGGGGCGCAGCACTGAAGCTTTCTTT | CASSWIRGRSTEAFF
TRBJ1-1 | TRBV18 | - | - | TGTGCCAGCTCACCACAAGGGGCTGATGCGAACACTGAAGCTTTCTTT | CASSPQGADANTEAFF
TRBJ2-5 | TRBV5-4 | - | TRBD1 | TGTGCCAGCAGCCTAAACAGGGGGGAGACCCAGTACTTC | CASSLNRGETQYF
TRBJ2-7 | TRBV10-3 | - | TRBD2 | TGTGCCATTCTGCCGGGACTAGCGGGAAGTGAGCAGTACTTC | CAILPGLAGSEQYF
TRBJ1-5 | TRBV6-1 | - | - | TGTGCCAGCAGTGTTGGACGGGGTCAGCCCCAGCATTTT | CASSVGRGQPQHF
TRBJ2-7 | TRBV5-5 | - | TRBD2 | TGTGCCAGCACTCCCCCTAGCGGGAGGTTTTCCTACGAGCAGTACTTC | CASTPPSGRFSYEQYF
TRBJ2-3 | TRBV7-3 | - | TRBD2 | TGTGCCAGCAGCTCCCTGGGTAGCGGGAGAAGCATAGATACGCAGTATTTT | CASSSLGSGRSIDTQYF
TRBJ2-7 | TRBV2 | - | - | TGTGCCTGGGGGGATCTGGGGGACTACGAGCAGTACTTC | CAWGDLGDYEQYF
TRBJ1-2 | TRBV4-1 | - | - | TGCGCCAGCAGCCAGCAGGAGGCCATACTCGGCAATGGCTACACCTTC | CASSQQEAILGNGYTF
TRBJ1-5 | TRBV27 | - | - | TGTGCCAGCAGTTTAGAGGGAGGCAATCAGCCCCAGCATTTT | CASSLEGGNQPQHF
TRBJ2-3 | TRBV30 | - | TRBD2 | TGTGCCTCCACCTCCAGCGGGAGGGAGGGCCGCACAGATACGCAGTATTTT | CASTSSGREGRTDTQYF
TRBJ2-1 | TRBV25-1 | - | TRBD1 | TGTGCCAGCAGTCCTCTTGGACAGGGGGACTACAATGAGCAGTTCTTC | CASSPLGQGDYNEQFF
TRBJ2-2 | TRBV6-1 | - | TRBD1 | TGTGCCAGCAGTGAAAGGGGACAGACAGCTACCGGGGAGCTGTTTTTT | CASSERGQTATGELFF
TRBJ1-1 | TRBV19 | - | - | TGTGCCAGTAACCTAGGACAGAACACTGAAGCTTTCTTT | CASNLGQNTEAFF
TRBJ2-5 | TRBV19 | - | TRBD1 | TGTGCCAGTAGTGTCGGGACAGGAGGACGTGGGGCGAGGGAGACCCAGTACTTC | CASSVGTGGRGARETQYF
TRBJ2-1 | TRBV30 | - | TRBD2 | TGTGCCTGGAGTCGGGGGGGGCCTTCCTACAATGAGCAGTTCTTC | CAWSRGGPSYNEQFF
TRBJ2-2 | TRBV19 | - | TRBD1 | TGTGCCAGTAGTACCCCGGGACAGGGGTACACCGGGGAGCTGTTTTTT | CASSTPGQGYTGELFF
TRBJ1-1 | TRBV18 | - | TRBD1 | TGTGCCAGCTCACCCTCCCGACAGGGGTCTGAAGCTTTCTTT | CASSPSRQGSEAFF
TRBJ2-6 | TRBV7-2 | - | TRBD1 | TGTGCCAGCAGCCCCCTCCCGGGACAGGGAGGTGGGGCCAACGTCCTGACTTTC | CASSPLPGQGGGANVLTF
TRBJ2-1 | TRBV5-1 | - | TRBD1 | TGCGCCAGCAGCTTGGGTCAGGGGGACGGTGAGCAGTTCTTC | CASSLGQGDGEQFF
TRBJ1-4 | TRBV6-5 | - | TRBD1 | TGTGCCAGCAGTCGACCCGGACAGGGATCTGAAAAACTGTTTTTT | CASSRPGQGSEKLFF
TRBJ2-3 | TRBV5-8 | once | - | TGTGCCAGCAGCTTGAGCCGGGGGGCTAGCACAGATACGCAGTATTTT | CASSLSRGASTDTQYF
TRBJ2-1 | TRBV11-2 | - | TRBD2 | TGTGCCAGCAGCCGAGTCGGTAGCGGGAGACGCGATGAGCAGTTCTTC | CASSRVGSGRRDEQFF
TRBJ2-7 | TRBV5-4 | - | TRBD2 | TGTGCCAGCAGCTTGGCAAGCGGGAGAAGCAACTACGAGCAGTACTTC | CASSLASGRSNYEQYF